Listed here are 32 T cell receptor beta chains from one sample, sequenced in a study of T-cell reconstitution after alpha-beta-depleted transplantation in children. The authors prepared the TCRbeta library with unique molecular identifiers. TCRdb redid the calling of the PCR reads with MiXCR, one entry per CDR3 protein. The repertoire has hundreds of thousands of distinct CDR3 sequences, about 12% of them found once; the top ten carry 5% to 6%. The input for sequencing was PBMCs from the stem cell graft donor, taken from the stem cell graft. The receptors stem from a human donor who donated a stem cell graft to a child with combined immunodeficiency.

V is TRBV4-2 and J is TRBJ1-2, with TRBD1 identical over 9 bases. The CDR3 is 16 residues long. V gave up 1 base and J gave up 8 bases; unmatched junction bases: 11. The germline gives CDR1 LGHNA, CDR2 YNFKEQ. This CDR3 is CASSQALRDRVNGYTF. The CDR3 DNA sequence: TGTGCCAGCAGCCAAGCCCTCCGGGACAGGGTTAACGGCTACACCTTC.

The rearrangement links TRBV3-2 to TRBJ2-1; TRBD2, the D gene given by the table, was not confirmed from the DNA. TRBV3-2 is recorded as a pseudogene. CDR3 length: 16 residues. The CDR3 sequence is CASSQERTSGLNEQFF. The CDR3 region has the DNA TGTGCCAGCAGCCAAGAACGGACTAGCGGGCTCAATGAGCAGTTCTTC.

This clonotype was seen many times. The chain carries TRBV29-1 and TRBJ2-1, with 12 bases lining up with TRBD1. The junction had 4 bases not matched to a gene; V was cut back by 3 bases and J by 7 bases. Looked up from germline, CDR1 is SQVTM and CDR2 is ANQGSEA. The CDR3 sequence is 14 residues long. The CDR3 loop reads CSVEGQGAQNEQFF. The CDR3, as DNA: TGCAGCGTTGAGGGACAGGGGGCGCAGAATGAGCAGTTCTTC.

This chain uses TRBV9 with TRBJ2-7; tentative D call: TRBD2 (6 bases). V lost 0 bases and J 2 bases, leaving 9 bases between the germline ends. The germline V gene has CDR1 SGDLS and CDR2 YYNGEE. The CDR3 sequence is 14 residues long. CDR3 region: CASSVAGETYEQYF. The CDR3 DNA reads TGTGCCAGCAGCGTAGCGGGGGAGACCTACGAGCAGTACTTC.

The chain uses TRBV2 and TRBJ2-2; D unclear. The CDR3 is 14 residues long. Trimming cost V 0 bases and J 4 bases, with 6 bases left between them. The V gene's germline CDR1 is SNHLY and CDR2 FYNNEI. CDR3 residues: CASSEAWVTGELFF. The CDR3 DNA is TGTGCCAGCAGTGAAGCCTGGGTCACCGGGGAGCTGTTTTTT.

This clonotype was counted ten times or more. The chain links TRBV12-3 or TRBV12-4 to TRBJ2-2, with 8 positions matching TRBD2. V dropped 6 bases and J dropped 1; count of bases not matched to a gene: 7. The CDR3 contains 16 residues. CDR3 region: CASSLYSGGNTGELFF. For the CDR3, the DNA is TGTGCCAGCAGCTTGTACAGCGGGGGGAACACCGGGGAGCTGTTTTTT.

This clonotype has more than one count but fewer than ten. V and J are TRBV3-1 and TRBJ1-4, with D uncertain. The V gene lost 2 bases and the J gene lost 8 bases, with 3 bases spanning the gap. The CDR3 spans 11 residues. The germline gives CDR1 LGHDT, CDR2 YNNKEL (reference sequence). The CDR3 DNA reads TGTGCCAGCAGCCAATTCGAAAAACTGTTTTTT. This encodes CASSQFEKLFF.

V is TRBV7-2 and J is TRBJ2-7; TRBD2 aligns across 12 bases. V was clipped by 5 bases and J by 5 bases; unmatched bases: 7. Germline values: CDR1 SGHTA, CDR2 FQGNSA. CDR3 size: 15 residues. CDR3 region: CASSAMTSGSDEQYF. The CDR3, as DNA: TGTGCCAGCAGCGCGATGACTAGCGGGAGTGACGAGCAGTACTTC.

The chain recombines TRBV4-3 with TRBJ1-3, with D unclear. CDR3 length: 18 residues. Germline values: CDR1 LGHNA, CDR2 YSLEER. Deletions cut 3 bases from V and 0 bases from J, with 18 bases between. The CDR3 nucleotides are TGCGCCAGCAGCCAGCTCTTAGGGTCGGCCAGCTCTGGAAACACCATATATTTT. This gives the protein CASSQLLGSASSGNTIYF.

This chain joins TRBV14 and TRBJ2-3, with TRBD2 as a possible D gene (6 bases). Per the germline V gene, CDR1 is SGHDN and CDR2 is FVKESK. The CDR3 is 16 amino acids. V was pared by 0 bases and J by 5 bases, with 15 bases between. The CDR3 loop is CASSQDRRVRKDTQYF. CDR3 DNA: TGTGCCAGCAGCCAAGATAGGAGGGTTCGGAAAGATACGCAGTATTTT.

This clonotype was detected only once. V gene TRBV12-3 or TRBV12-4 combines with J gene TRBJ1-5; 8 bases match TRBD1. J gave up 7 bases and V 4 bases, and 9 bases lay outside the gene matches. This CDR3 is built from 15 residues. For the CDR3, the DNA is TGTGCCAGCAGTTCCCTCGGACAGGGTGAACAGCCCCAGCATTTT. Its protein product is CASSSLGQGEQPQHF.

The chain is built from TRBV7-6 and TRBJ2-1; D might be TRBD2 (6 bases). The CDR3 is 17 amino acids. V lost 2 bases, J lost 4 bases, and 18 bases lay in between. The germline V gene encodes CDR1 SGHVS and CDR2 FNYEAQ. CDR3 DNA sequence: TGTGCCAGCAGCTTAAGCCCGGGGGTAGGACGGTACAATGAGCAGTTCTTC. As protein: CASSLSPGVGRYNEQFF. Combining the CDR3 with reference TRBV7-6 and TRBJ2-1 gives the whole variable domain GAGVSQSPRYKVTKRGQDVALRCDPISGHVSLYWYRQALGQGPEFLTYFNYEAQQDKSGLPNDRFSAERPEGSISTLTIQRTEQRDSAMYRCASSLSPGVGRYNEQFFGPGTRLTVL.

This clonotype was detected a few times. The DNA of the CDR3 is TGTGCCAGCACCCTAGGTCAGGGCAGGAGTTCACCCCTCCACTTT. Its protein product is CASTLGQGRSSPLHF. The rearrangement uses TRBV7-9 and TRBJ1-6, with TRBD1 as a possible D gene (5 bases). This CDR3 contains 15 residues. Per germline, CDR1 SEHNR and CDR2 FQNEAQ (reference sequence). Trimming cost V 7 bases and J 9 bases, with 19 bases left between them.

This clonotype has more than one count but fewer than ten. Written as DNA, the CDR3 is TGTGCCACCAGCAGAGATCTTAGAGCGGGGGGAATATTCTATGCCGGGGAGCTGTTTTTT. Translating gives CATSRDLRAGGIFYAGELFF. The chain has TRBV15 and TRBJ2-2; 9 positions match TRBD2. Germline CDR1 is LNHNV and CDR2 is YYDKDF (reference sequence). V lost 0 bases to trimming and J lost 6 bases; unmatched junction nucleotides: 17. This CDR3 region has 20 residues.

The table lists this clonotype with a few counts. The CDR3 loop is CASSLGGQGSYTF. The CDR3 nucleotides are TGCGCCAGCAGCTTGGGGGGACAGGGGAGCTACACCTTC. V gene TRBV5-1 combines with J gene TRBJ1-2, with 10 positions matching TRBD1. After removal of 0 bases from V and 9 bases from J, the junction contained 2 bases not matched to a gene. CDR1 SGHRS and CDR2 YFSETQ come from the germline V gene. CDR3 length: 13 residues.

There are a few counts of this clonotype. The rearrangement joins TRBV20-1 to TRBJ2-7, with 13 bases matching TRBD2. V lost 1 base, J lost 1 base, and 4 bases stayed unmatched. CDR3 length equals 16 residues. CDR1 is DFQATT, CDR2 SNEGSKA, per germline (reference sequence). CDR3 loop: CSARALAGGRSYEQYF. The CDR3 coding sequence is TGCAGTGCTAGAGCACTAGCGGGAGGGCGGTCCTACGAGCAGTACTTC.

This clonotype has more than one count but fewer than ten. V usage is TRBV24-1 and J usage is TRBJ2-1, with 12 bases aligning to TRBD2. J was trimmed by 5 bases and V by 7 bases; bases with no gene match: 5. CDR1 is KGHDR and CDR2 is SFDVKD in the germline V gene. There are 15 residues in the CDR3. Here the CDR3 DNA reads TGTGCCACCAGCGCTAGCGGGAGGGTCCACAATGAGCAGTTCTTC. Amino acids: CATSASGRVHNEQFF.

For the CDR3, the DNA is TGTGCCAGCAGCTACGGACAGATTGAAGCTTTCTTT. Residues: CASSYGQIEAFF. This sequence joins TRBV12-3 or TRBV12-4 and TRBJ1-1; D perhaps matches TRBD1 (6 bases). This CDR3 is built from 12 residues. The V end was cut by 6 bases, the J end by 7 bases, with 12 bases between.

This clonotype was detected only a few times. This sequence joins TRBV7-2 and TRBJ1-6; D may be TRBD1 (5 bases). Trimming removed 5 bases from V and 3 bases from J, with 14 bases in between. This CDR3 is 16 amino acids long. The V gene's germline CDR1 is SGHTA and CDR2 FQGNSA. The CDR3 DNA is TGTGCCAGCAGCCCCCATCAGGGACTCTATAATTCACCCCTCCACTTT. This translates into CASSPHQGLYNSPLHF.

This rearrangement joins TRBV7-2 to TRBJ2-4; D gene ambiguous. This CDR3 contains 14 residues. Germline V lookup: CDR1 SGHTA, CDR2 FQGNSA. The ends were cut back, 10 bases at V and 0 bases at J, with 13 bases in the middle. Here the CDR3 reads CATSPALAKNIQYF. DNA of the CDR3: TGTGCCACCTCCCCTGCCCTAGCCAAAAACATTCAGTACTTC. Looking up the rest from reference TRBV7-2 and TRBJ2-4 gives the full variable domain: GAGVSQSPSNKVTEKGKDVELRCDPISGHTALYWYRQSLGQGLEFLIYFQGNSAPDKSGLPSDRFSAERTGGSVSTLTIQRTQQEDSAVYLCATSPALAKNIQYFGAGTRLSVL.

V is TRBV10-1 and J is TRBJ2-6, with 10 positions matching TRBD2. The CDR3 is made up of 23 amino acids. J was trimmed by 0 bases and V by 0 bases; bases with no gene match: 17. Germline assignment: CDR1 WNHNN and CDR2 SYGVQD (reference sequence). The CDR3 nucleotides are TGCGCCAGCAGTGAGTCGACTCTTAAGGGCCGACTAGCGGGTAGCTCTGGGGCCAACGTCCTGACTTTC. This codes for CASSESTLKGRLAGSSGANVLTF.

The chain carries TRBV30 and TRBJ2-1; D is possibly TRBD2 (7 bases). The CDR3 is 13 residues long. Between the trimmed V and J ends, which lost 5 bases and 4 bases, there was a span of 12 bases. CDR1 and CDR2 (germline): GTSNPN, SVGIG (reference sequence). The DNA of the CDR3 is TGTGCCTGGGGGAGGGGGGGGTACAATGAGCAGTTCTTC. This translates into CAWGRGGYNEQFF.

This clonotype was seen repeatedly, ten times or more. The chain links TRBV12-3 or TRBV12-4 to TRBJ2-4, with D perhaps TRBD1 (5 bases). The CDR3 spans 12 residues. V shed 5 bases and J shed 11 bases, with 13 bases lying between them. This CDR3 reads CASSNPRAVQYF. Here the CDR3 DNA reads TGTGCCAGCAGTAACCCCAGGGCAGTTCAGTACTTC.

CDR3 sequence reads: CASTYEWQNGELFF. As DNA, the CDR3 is TGTGCCAGCACGTATGAGTGGCAGAACGGGGAGCTGTTTTTT. The rearrangement uses TRBV6-2 or TRBV6-3 and TRBJ2-2; D is unclear. The CDR3 loop spans 14 amino acids. V lost 7 bases, J lost 7 bases, and 16 bases lay in between. Germline CDR1 and CDR2: MNHEY and SVGEGT.

The chain employs TRBV7-2 and TRBJ2-5, with 10 bases matching TRBD2. The CDR3 has 14 residues. Trimming removed 6 bases from V and 3 bases from J; junction bases left unmatched: 4. Germline CDR1 and CDR2: SGHTA and FQGNSA. In DNA, the CDR3 is TGTGCCAGCAGATGGACTAGCGGTAAAGAGACCCAGTACTTC. This codes for CASRWTSGKETQYF. Supplemented by reference TRBV7-2 and TRBJ2-5, the full variable domain reads GAGVSQSPSNKVTEKGKDVELRCDPISGHTALYWYRQSLGQGLEFLIYFQGNSAPDKSGLPSDRFSAERTGGSVSTLTIQRTQQEDSAVYLCASRWTSGKETQYFGPGTRLLVL.

This clonotype has ten or more counts. Relative to the germline gene, one junction end is altered; a read error may explain this. The rearrangement joins TRBV11-2 to TRBJ2-2; D is perhaps TRBD1 (5 bases). The CDR3 is 12 amino acids. The V gene's germline CDR1 is SGHAT and CDR2 FQNNGV. This CDR3 reads CSSSPGYGELFF. CDR3 DNA: TGTTCCAGCAGCCCAGGGTACGGGGAGCTGTTTTTT.

This clonotype showed up many times. The chain employs TRBV7-2 and TRBJ1-3; D uncertain. The V end was cut by 2 bases, the J end by 3 bases, with 8 bases between. Germline CDR1 and CDR2: SGHTA and FQGNSA. CDR3 length equals 14 residues. The CDR3 reads CASSLPPVGNTIYF. The CDR3 DNA sequence: TGTGCCAGCAGCTTACCGCCCGTTGGAAACACCATATATTTT.

This clonotype has more than one count but fewer than ten. The chain is built from TRBV28 and TRBJ2-7; D uncertain. This CDR3 spans 17 amino acids. Trimming cost V 2 bases and J 6 bases, with 23 bases left between them. CDR1 MDHEN and CDR2 SYDVKM come from the germline V gene. The CDR3 spells CASSLHPRHPRGPEQYF. The CDR3 region has the DNA TGTGCCAGCAGTTTACACCCCCGACATCCTCGAGGACCCGAGCAGTACTTC.

This chain joins TRBV30 and TRBJ2-1; perhaps TRBD2 as D (6 bases). Germline CDR1 is GTSNPN and CDR2 is SVGIG (reference sequence). CDR3 length: 17 residues. V was shortened by 0 bases and J by 0 bases, with 15 bases between the two germline ends. The CDR3 region is CAWSVLSGRYSYNEQFF. In DNA form, the CDR3 reads TGTGCCTGGAGTGTCCTAAGCGGGCGGTACTCCTACAATGAGCAGTTCTTC.

This clonotype was seen ten or more times. CDR3 in DNA: TGCAGTGCTAGCCCTAGCGGGGCCCCCTACGAGCAGTACTTC. Protein sequence: CSASPSGAPYEQYF. The rearrangement uses TRBV20-1 and TRBJ2-7, with TRBD2 identical over 9 bases. CDR3 size: 14 residues. Germline assignment: CDR1 DFQATT and CDR2 SNEGSKA (reference sequence). V shed 3 bases and J 2 bases; nucleotides not matched to a gene: 5.

This clonotype was counted many times. The chain combines TRBV12-3 or TRBV12-4 with TRBJ2-1; a weak D match, TRBD2 (5 bases). Trimming stripped 5 bases from V and 7 bases from J, with 15 bases between. This CDR3 has 14 amino acids. The CDR3 loop is CASSVGLGLNEQFF. The CDR3 nucleotides read TGTGCCAGCAGTGTCGGACTTGGTCTGAATGAGCAGTTCTTC.

The gene calls are TRBV29-1 and TRBJ1-2; weak D call: TRBD1 (5 bases). V gave up 4 bases and J gave up 2 bases, with 11 bases separating them. CDR3 length equals 13 residues. Per the germline V gene, CDR1 is SQVTM and CDR2 is ANQGSEA. CDR3 sequence reads: CSVGARDNYGYTF. The CDR3 coding sequence is TGCAGCGTTGGGGCCCGGGACAACTATGGCTACACCTTC.